The 31 T cell receptor beta chains in this list originate from one sample, sequenced in a study of blood T cell repertoires in COVID-19. Profiled with immunoSEQ multiplex PCR; TCRdb holds only in-frame clones, not every one. The sample has 95,000 to 150,000 clones, over 60% seen once. Sequencing was carried out using peripheral blood. The source of these receptors is a woman of 80 years or more with acute or convalescent COVID-19.

V is TRBV7-2 and J is TRBJ1-1; possibly TRBD1 for D (5 bases). The germline V gene has CDR1 SGHTA and CDR2 FQGNSA. CDR3 length equals 16 residues. The V end was cut by 0 bases, the J end by 1 base, with 12 bases between. Written as DNA, the CDR3 is TGTGCCAGCAGCTTAGCCGCGCAGGGAACGAACACTGAAGCTTTCTTT. Encoded protein: CASSLAAQGTNTEAFF.

This clone has only a few counts. J is TRBJ2-5 and V is TRBV9; 9 nucleotides line up with TRBD1. Germline V lookup: CDR1 SGDLS, CDR2 YYNGEE. The CDR3 contains 14 residues. The J segment lost 3 bases and the V segment lost 4 bases, leaving 4 bases of the junction unmatched. The DNA of the CDR3 is TGTGCCAGCAGCCCCAGGGACAGGGAAGAGACCCAGTACTTC. The encoded protein is CASSPRDREETQYF. The whole variable domain, remainder taken from reference TRBV9 and TRBJ2-5, is DSGVTQTPKHLITATGQRVTLRCSPRSGDLSVYWYQQSLDQGLQFLIQYYNGEERAKGNILERFSAQQFPDLHSELNLSSLELGDSALYFCASSPRDREETQYFGPGTRLLVL.

This sequence joins TRBV6-2 or TRBV6-3 and TRBJ2-5, with D perhaps matching TRBD2 (6 bases). This CDR3 spans 12 amino acids. CDR1 is MNHEY and CDR2 is SVGEGT in the germline V gene. The ends were cut back, 6 bases at V and 7 bases at J, with 12 bases in the middle. The CDR3 region is CASSQDGGTQYF. CDR3 DNA: TGTGCCAGCAGCCAGGACGGGGGGACCCAGTACTTC.

For this clone: The junction shows a germline mismatch at one end, possibly a read error. The chain recombines TRBV6-2 or TRBV6-3 with TRBJ1-1; D call uncertain. The germline CDR1 and CDR2 sequences are MNHEY and SVGEGT. The CDR3 loop spans 13 amino acids. CDR3 amino acids: CASSLSYWAEAFF. CDR3 bases: TGTGCCAGCAGCCTGTCCTACTGGGCTGAGGCTTTCTTT.

The V call is TRBV4-3, the J call TRBJ1-2; D is possibly TRBD1 (6 bases). The length of the CDR3 is 15 residues. Trimming took 0 bases from V and 4 from J, leaving 12 bases between them. Germline assignment: CDR1 LGHNA and CDR2 YSLEER. In nucleotides, the CDR3 is TGCGCCAGCAGCCAAGAGTGGGGGCCTCCCTATGGCTACACCTTC. Its translation is CASSQEWGPPYGYTF.

This clone is a singleton in its sample. The genes are TRBV11-3 and TRBJ2-7, with 12 bases matching TRBD1. Germline V gene data show CDR1 as SGHNT and CDR2 as YENEEA. The CDR3 is made up of 17 amino acids. V lost 5 bases and J lost 2; bases outside the gene matches: 10. For the CDR3, the DNA is TGTGCCAGCAGCCCAGGGACAGGGGGCGCCCACCCCTACGAGCAGTACTTC. Translation: CASSPGTGGAHPYEQYF.

This clone was seen just once. V usage is TRBV7-8 and J usage is TRBJ1-4, with TRBD1 matching 9 bases. Germline lookup yields CDR1 SGHVS and CDR2 FQNEAQ. The CDR3 totals 16 residues. V lost 5 bases, J lost 5 bases, and 9 bases stayed unmatched. The CDR3 reads CASSPAVGTGNEKLFF. The CDR3 nucleotides are TGTGCCAGCAGCCCCGCCGTTGGGACAGGGAATGAAAAACTGTTTTTT.

The genes are TRBV2 and TRBJ2-2; 8 bases align to TRBD1. J gave up 4 bases and V 9 bases, and 7 bases lay outside the gene matches. There are 14 residues in the CDR3. CDR1 is SNHLY, CDR2 FYNNEI, per germline. The CDR3 coding sequence is TGTGCCAGTAAGGACAGGGAGGCCACCGGGGAGCTGTTTTTT. Translated, it gives CASKDREATGELFF.

The chain couples TRBV6-6 to TRBJ1-2; 8 bases agree with TRBD1. V was pared by 4 bases and J by 2 bases, with 3 bases of the junction left unmatched. Germline assignment: CDR1 MNHNY and CDR2 SVGAGI (reference sequence). The CDR3 totals 14 residues. The CDR3 coding sequence is TGTGCCAGCAGTTGGACAGGGACCAACTATGGCTACACCTTC. Protein product: CASSWTGTNYGYTF.

V is TRBV24-1 and J is TRBJ2-1; TRBD1 matches 7 bases. From germline, CDR1 is KGHDR and CDR2 SFDVKD. V lost 4 bases and J lost 7; bases outside the gene matches: 12. The CDR3 length is 16 residues. Written as DNA, the CDR3 is TGTGCCACCAGTGACCCTCACAGGGGTAGGGGGAATGAGCAGTTCTTC. As protein: CATSDPHRGRGNEQFF.

V is TRBV19 and J is TRBJ1-1; 7 bases line up with TRBD1. Germline V CDR1 and CDR2: LNHDA, SQIVND (reference sequence). The V gene end was trimmed by 7 bases and the J gene end by 5 bases; junction bases not matched to a gene: 7. The CDR3 has 13 amino acids. CDR3 protein: CASNDRAHTEAFF. The DNA of the CDR3 is TGTGCCAGTAATGACAGGGCGCATACTGAAGCTTTCTTT.

V gene TRBV7-2 combines with J gene TRBJ1-2; D may be TRBD1 (6 bases). The V end lost 1 base, the J end lost 5 bases, and 14 bases lay between the germline ends. Germline lookup yields CDR1 SGHTA and CDR2 FQGNSA. The CDR3 consists of 15 residues. The CDR3 DNA is TGTGCCAGCAGCTTAGTTACAGGGAATCGTTATGGCTACACCTTC. Its translation is CASSLVTGNRYGYTF. The entire variable domain, with the rest obtained from reference TRBV7-2 and TRBJ1-2, is as follows: GAGVSQSPSNKVTEKGKDVELRCDPISGHTALYWYRQSLGQGLEFLIYFQGNSAPDKSGLPSDRFSAERTGGSVSTLTIQRTQQEDSAVYLCASSLVTGNRYGYTFGSGTRLTVV.

The chain has TRBV30 and TRBJ1-5, with D possibly matching TRBD1 (6 bases). The CDR3 covers 12 residues. The ends were cut back, 3 bases at V and 12 bases at J, with 15 bases in the middle. The germline V gene has CDR1 GTSNPN and CDR2 SVGIG (reference sequence). Here the CDR3 reads CAWSAAKGVQHF. Here the CDR3 DNA reads TGTGCCTGGAGCGCTGCGAAGGGGGTCCAGCATTTT.

By its share, this clone is medium-sized. The junction departs from the called germline gene at one end, perhaps through a read error. The chain employs TRBV4-1 and TRBJ1-1; 9 nucleotides agree with TRBD1. Germline V CDR1 and CDR2: MGHRA, YSYEKL. The CDR3 contains 12 residues. This chain's CDR3 is CASSPRDRDVIF. Here the CDR3 DNA reads TGCGCCAGCAGCCCCCGGGACAGGGATGTTATCTTT.

The CDR3 nucleotides read TGTGCCAGCACGGGGGACAGGGGAACGGGGGCGTTCTTGGACACTGAAGCTTTCTTT. Amino acids: CASTGDRGTGAFLDTEAFF. The chain uses TRBV5-6 and TRBJ1-1; 10 bases line up with TRBD1. The CDR3 sequence is 19 residues long. The ends lost 6 bases at V and 3 bases at J; junction bases unmatched: 20. Looked up from germline, CDR1 is SGHDT and CDR2 is YYEEEE. Looking up the rest from reference TRBV5-6 and TRBJ1-1 gives the full variable domain: DAGVTQSPTHLIKTRGQQVTLRCSPKSGHDTVSWYQQALGQGPQFIFQYYEEEERQRGNFPDRFSGHQFPNYSSELNVNALLLGDSALYLCASTGDRGTGAFLDTEAFFGQGTRLTVV.

The rearrangement links TRBV19 to TRBJ2-5; unclear D gene. Trimming pared 1 base from V and 2 bases from J, leaving 5 bases between. Germline assignment: CDR1 LNHDA and CDR2 SQIVND (reference sequence). The CDR3 extends over 13 amino acids. The CDR3, as DNA: TGTGCCAGTAGTATAGTACGGCAAGAGACCCAGTACTTC. It yields the protein CASSIVRQETQYF.

The CDR3 DNA sequence: TGTGCCAGCAGCCCCGGGACAGGGCCAAACACCATATATTTT. Protein product: CASSPGTGPNTIYF. The rearrangement links TRBV6-5 to TRBJ1-3; 9 nucleotides line up with TRBD1. The CDR3 length is 14 residues. The V segment lost 6 bases and the J segment 6 bases; nucleotides outside the gene matches: 6. Germline CDR1 and CDR2: MNHEY and SVGAGI.

CDR3 in amino acids: CASSVAGAGEFYNEQFF. The CDR3 region has the DNA TGTGCCAGCAGCGTAGCAGGGGCGGGAGAATTCTACAATGAGCAGTTCTTC. The chain is built from TRBV9 and TRBJ2-1; D perhaps matches TRBD2 (7 bases). The ends were cut back, 0 bases at V and 3 bases at J, with 16 bases in the middle. Per germline, CDR1 SGDLS and CDR2 YYNGEE. The CDR3 consists of 17 residues.

The V call is TRBV3-1 (or the pseudogene TRBV3-2), the J call TRBJ1-1; the D is unclear. Germline CDR1 LGHDT, CDR2 YNNKEL (reference sequence). V lost 4 bases and J lost 2, with 8 bases in between. CDR3 length: 13 residues. The CDR3 is CASSLGRNTEAFF. The CDR3 bases are TGTGCCAGCAGCCTTGGCAGAAACACTGAAGCTTTCTTT.

The chain couples TRBV4-1 to TRBJ1-1, with 11 bases lining up with TRBD1. Germline V CDR1 and CDR2: MGHRA, YSYEKL. V gave up 5 bases and J gave up 0 bases; unmatched junction bases: 5. This CDR3 region has 16 residues. In DNA form, the CDR3 reads TGCGCCAGCAGCTACGGACAGGGGGCCCTGAACACTGAAGCTTTCTTT. This gives the protein CASSYGQGALNTEAFF.

The gene calls are TRBV28 and TRBJ1-3; maybe TRBD1 (5 bases). There are 17 residues in the CDR3. The germline V gene encodes CDR1 MDHEN and CDR2 SYDVKM. The V end was cut by 2 bases, the J end by 0 bases, with 14 bases between. The CDR3 region has the DNA TGTGCCAGCAGTTTACAGATGACAGCGACCTCTGGAAACACCATATATTTT. Amino acids: CASSLQMTATSGNTIYF.

This clone has only a few counts. The gene calls are TRBV28 and TRBJ1-1, with D uncertain. The CDR3 sequence is 14 residues long. V shed 3 bases and J shed 5 bases, with 13 bases lying between them. Germline V gives CDR1 MDHEN, CDR2 SYDVKM. The CDR3 is CASSLSSTRTEAFF. The CDR3 DNA follows: TGTGCCAGCAGTTTGTCTTCGACAAGAACTGAAGCTTTCTTT. The variable domain in full, with the rest retrieved from reference TRBV28 and TRBJ1-1, is DVKVTQSSRYLVKRTGEKVFLECVQDMDHENMFWYRQDPGLGLRLIYFSYDVKMKEKGDIPEGYSVSREKKERFSLILESASTNQTSMYLCASSLSSTRTEAFFGQGTRLTVV.

For the CDR3, the DNA is TGTGCCAGTAGAGAACAGGGTACCCATAATTCACCCCTCCACTTT. Translating gives CASREQGTHNSPLHF. J is TRBJ1-6 and V is TRBV19; D might be TRBD1 (6 bases). Germline V CDR1 and CDR2: LNHDA, SQIVND (reference sequence). V shed 6 bases and J shed 5 bases, with 14 bases lying between them. The CDR3 is made up of 15 amino acids.

The rearrangement links TRBV7-6 to TRBJ2-3, with 10 bases matching TRBD1. CDR3 length: 20 amino acids. Germline values: CDR1 SGHVS, CDR2 FNYEAQ. Trimming cost V 5 bases and J 2 bases; bases outside gene matches: 19. In DNA form, the CDR3 reads TGTGCCAGCAGCCCCTACCCGGGACAGGGGTATAGTTCCACCACAGATACGCAGTATTTT. It translates to CASSPYPGQGYSSTTDTQYF.

The chain carries TRBV7-2 and TRBJ2-1; no definite D call. CDR3 length: 13 residues. V was cut by 1 base and J by 6 bases, with 7 bases left in between. CDR1 is SGHTA, CDR2 FQGNSA, per germline. The CDR3 reads CASSLEARNEQFF. CDR3 coding DNA: TGTGCCAGCAGCTTAGAAGCGCGCAATGAGCAGTTCTTC.

The chain couples TRBV6-6 to TRBJ2-1; maybe TRBD2 (5 bases). The V and J ends lost 7 bases and 4 bases respectively, with 11 bases between them. The CDR3 extends over 13 amino acids. Germline V gene lookup returns CDR1 MNHNY and CDR2 SVGAGI (reference sequence). This CDR3 is CASKGGFYNEQFF. DNA of the CDR3: TGTGCCAGCAAGGGCGGGTTTTACAATGAGCAGTTCTTC.

This clone was counted between two and nine times. The V gene is TRBV19, the J gene TRBJ1-2; 9 bases agree with TRBD1. Trimming took 0 bases from V and 3 from J; bases not matched to a gene: 11. The CDR3 has 18 amino acids. The V gene's germline CDR1 is LNHDA and CDR2 SQIVND (reference sequence). The CDR3 here is CASSIDGTRRDRDYGYTF. CDR3 sequence (DNA): TGTGCCAGTAGTATAGATGGGACACGCCGGGACAGGGACTATGGCTACACCTTC.

The chain combines TRBV5-1 with TRBJ2-2, with TRBD2 identical over 9 bases. The ends lost 0 bases at V and 5 bases at J; junction bases unmatched: 11. CDR1 is SGHRS, CDR2 YFSETQ, per germline. The CDR3 covers 18 residues. CDR3 coding DNA: TGCGCCAGCAGCTTGGAAGGCTTGGCGGGAGGGCCAACCGGGGAGCTGTTTTTT. This sequence encodes CASSLEGLAGGPTGELFF.

The rearrangement links TRBV6-2 or TRBV6-3 to TRBJ2-7, with D possibly matching TRBD2 (6 bases). The germline V and J ends were trimmed by 5 bases and 4 bases, with 21 bases remaining between them. The germline CDR1 and CDR2 sequences are MNHEY and SVGEGT. There are 16 residues in the CDR3. The CDR3 is CASSTLRRERLYEQYF. The DNA for the CDR3 is TGTGCCAGCAGTACCCTCAGGAGGGAACGGTTGTACGAGCAGTACTTC.

V gene TRBV18 combines with J gene TRBJ1-5; D might be TRBD1 (6 bases). Germline V lookup: CDR1 KGHSH, CDR2 LQKENI. The CDR3 sequence is 16 residues long. V shed 3 bases and J shed 2 bases, with 14 bases lying between them. The CDR3 sequence: CASSPDLPGGNQPQHF. The CDR3 DNA sequence: TGTGCCAGCTCACCGGATTTACCAGGGGGCAATCAGCCCCAGCATTTT.

This sequence joins TRBV6-6 and TRBJ2-1, with TRBD2 matching over 9 bases. The CDR3 covers 16 residues. Trimming cost V 4 bases and J 3 bases; bases outside gene matches: 7. The germline V gene encodes CDR1 MNHNY and CDR2 SVGAGI (reference sequence). CDR3 nucleotide sequence: TGTGCCAGCAGTTCTTTGCAGACTAGCGGCTACAATGAGCAGTTCTTC. Translation: CASSSLQTSGYNEQFF.